One and the same sample provided the 16 T cell receptor beta chains below, sequenced in a study of blood T cell repertoires in COVID-19. The protocol was immunoSEQ multiplex PCR, while the TCRdb copy is restricted to in-frame clones and leaves out a portion. The sample contains 150,000 or so clones, approximately 80% of which appear only once. Material: peripheral blood. Every receptor here comes from a woman between 40 and 55 years old with COVID-19, enrolled during active disease.

The gene calls are TRBV2 and TRBJ1-1; 9 nucleotides line up with TRBD1. CDR1 and CDR2 (germline): SNHLY, FYNNEI. V trimming: 8 bases; J trimming: 4 bases; junction bases outside the gene matches: 5. The CDR3 is 13 residues long. The CDR3 is CASDPQGATEAFF. DNA of the CDR3: TGTGCCAGCGACCCACAGGGGGCCACTGAAGCTTTCTTT.

The rearrangement uses TRBV28 and TRBJ1-3; no firm D call. The CDR3 loop spans 14 amino acids. The V end was cut by 8 bases, the J end by 3 bases, with 14 bases between. CDR1 and CDR2 from the germline V gene are MDHEN and SYDVKM. CDR3 residues: CASWAGLIGNTIYF. The CDR3 bases are TGTGCCAGCTGGGCAGGCCTCATTGGAAACACCATATATTTT.

This clone has just one count. The V and J genes are TRBV10-3 and TRBJ1-2; perhaps TRBD1 as D (6 bases). V shed 0 bases and J shed 11 bases, with 16 bases lying between them. The V gene's germline CDR1 is ENHRY and CDR2 SYGVKD. The CDR3 contains 14 residues. CDR3 coding DNA: TGTGCCATCAGTGAGTCGGGACAACGGTCCCTTTACACCTTC. This encodes CAISESGQRSLYTF.

This clone was observed a few times. This specimen includes other DNA sequences encoding the same CDR3. The V call is TRBV5-1, the J call TRBJ2-2, with 7 bases matching TRBD2. CDR3 length: 15 residues. Germline lookup yields CDR1 SGHRS and CDR2 YFSETQ. Germline trimming cut 0 bases from V and 6 bases from J; bases unmatched to any gene: 5. The CDR3 DNA reads TGCGCCAGCAGCTTGGAAGCGGGGCCGGCCGGGGAGCTGTTTTTT. Amino acid sequence: CASSLEAGPAGELFF. The complete variable domain, with remaining parts taken from reference TRBV5-1 and TRBJ2-2, reads KAGVTQTPRYLIKTRGQQVTLSCSPISGHRSVSWYQQTPGQGLQFLFEYFSETQRNKGNFPGRFSGRQFSNSRSEMNVSTLELGDSALYLCASSLEAGPAGELFFGEGSRLTVL.

CDR3 protein: CASSITLNRGTEAFF. CDR3 bases: TGTGCCAGTAGTATAACCCTCAATAGGGGCACTGAAGCTTTCTTT. The genes are TRBV19 and TRBJ1-1; the D gene is possibly TRBD1 (5 bases). This CDR3 region has 15 residues. Germline assignment: CDR1 LNHDA and CDR2 SQIVND (reference sequence). The V gene lost 2 bases and the J gene lost 4 bases, with 14 bases spanning the gap.

This clone was seen once. The chain has TRBV6-6 and TRBJ1-4; 12 nucleotides line up with TRBD1. Germline values: CDR1 MNHNY, CDR2 SVGAGI (reference sequence). The CDR3 is made up of 14 amino acids. Losses at the gene ends were 4 bases for V and 8 bases for J; bases not matched to a gene: 2. The DNA of the CDR3 is TGTGCCAGCAGTTGGGACAGGGGGCGGGAAAAACTGTTTTTT. Translation: CASSWDRGREKLFF.

The rearrangement links TRBV6-1 to TRBJ1-4; the D gene is possibly TRBD1 (5 bases). This CDR3 spans 15 amino acids. Trimming removed 3 bases at V and 6 bases at J, with 14 bases between. Germline V CDR1 and CDR2: MNHNS, SASEGT. The CDR3 coding sequence is TGTGCCAGCAGTGAGACCCTGGACACATATGAAAAACTGTTTTTT. It is translated as CASSETLDTYEKLFF.

A note on this clone: The junction and the germline gene differ at one end; a read error may be behind it. J is TRBJ2-7 and V is TRBV12-3 or TRBV12-4, with TRBD2 matching 7 bases. There are 13 residues in the CDR3. CDR3 sequence: CASSIAGRYEQYF. The CDR3, as DNA: TGTGCCAGCAGTATAGCGGGCCGCTACGAGCAGTACTTC.

The chain carries TRBV2 and TRBJ1-2, with a weak D call TRBD1 (5 bases). The CDR3 extends over 13 amino acids. Germline CDR1 SNHLY, CDR2 FYNNEI. Trimming took 4 bases from V and 4 from J, leaving 10 bases between them. The CDR3 reads CASSGGALYGYTF. CDR3 nucleotides: TGTGCCAGCAGTGGCGGGGCCCTCTATGGCTACACCTTC.

The chain has TRBV3-1 (or the pseudogene TRBV3-2) and TRBJ2-7, with TRBD2 matching 15 bases. CDR3 length: 17 residues. Unmatched junction bases numbered 4, after V lost 4 bases and J lost 0 bases. The germline V gene has CDR1 LGHDT and CDR2 YNNKEL (reference sequence). This CDR3 is CASSPGLAGGSSYEQYF. The CDR3 DNA sequence: TGTGCCAGCAGCCCAGGACTAGCGGGAGGGAGCTCCTACGAGCAGTACTTC.

V usage is TRBV4-2 and J usage is TRBJ2-1; 10 nucleotides match TRBD2. J gave up 7 bases and V 0 bases, and 6 bases lay outside the gene matches. The CDR3 contains 16 residues. Germline V gene sequence: CDR1 LGHNA, CDR2 YNFKEQ. The CDR3 protein is CASSQEGGTSVNEQFF. The CDR3 nucleotides are TGTGCCAGCAGCCAAGAGGGAGGGACTAGCGTTAATGAGCAGTTCTTC.

This chain uses TRBV2 with TRBJ2-7; 8 nucleotides line up with TRBD1. CDR3 length: 13 amino acids. The V segment lost 6 bases and the J segment 2 bases; nucleotides outside the gene matches: 3. CDR1 and CDR2 (germline): SNHLY, FYNNEI. Here the CDR3 reads CASRGTGTYEQYV. CDR3 DNA sequence: TGTGCCAGCAGGGGGACAGGAACCTACGAGCAGTACGTC.

The V gene is TRBV24-1, the J gene TRBJ2-2, with no clear D. The CDR3 is 13 amino acids. The V end was cut by 5 bases, the J end by 3 bases, with 6 bases between. Germline CDR1 KGHDR, CDR2 SFDVKD. CDR3 coding DNA: TGTGCCACCAGTGCCACTTACACCGGGGAGCTGTTTTTT. Translation gives CATSATYTGELFF.

V gene TRBV5-1 combines with J gene TRBJ2-3, with TRBD2 matching 7 bases. This CDR3 is 14 amino acids long. Germline CDR1 SGHRS, CDR2 YFSETQ. J was trimmed by 2 bases and V by 3 bases; bases with no gene match: 3. The DNA of the CDR3 is TGCGCCAGCAGCTCGAGCGGGAACACAGATACGCAGTATTTT. It translates to CASSSSGNTDTQYF.

The gene calls are TRBV4-1 and TRBJ2-1, with D uncertain. Trimming removed 5 bases from V and 4 bases from J, with 21 bases in between. Germline V gene data show CDR1 as MGHRA and CDR2 as YSYEKL. This CDR3 contains 17 residues. This CDR3 reads CASSSHYNQARYNEQFF. The CDR3 region has the DNA TGCGCCAGCAGCTCCCACTACAACCAAGCCCGATACAATGAGCAGTTCTTC.

This chain joins TRBV9 and TRBJ1-2, with a tentative D call TRBD1 (6 bases). The V end lost 4 bases, the J end lost 2 bases, and 9 bases lay between the germline ends. From germline, CDR1 is SGDLS and CDR2 YYNGEE. CDR3 length: 13 amino acids. The DNA of the CDR3 is TGTGCCAGCAGCCCCGGACAGAACTATGGCTACACCTTC. Its translation: CASSPGQNYGYTF. Full variable domain (rest looked up from reference TRBV9 and TRBJ1-2): DSGVTQTPKHLITATGQRVTLRCSPRSGDLSVYWYQQSLDQGLQFLIQYYNGEERAKGNILERFSAQQFPDLHSELNLSSLELGDSALYFCASSPGQNYGYTFGSGTRLTVV.